The next 14 T cell receptor delta chains were all read from a single sample in a study of Vδ1+ human thymocytes. General study points: Thymic TRG and TRD repertoires appeared highly polyclonal.

Their cognate antigens are unknown. Sequences come from RNA converted to cDNA by reverse transcription. Pooled V-gene forward primers with one constant-region reverse primer generated the CDR3 amplicons by multiplex PCR. TCRdb re-called the multiplex PCR reads via CATT. The data hold over 65,000 delta-chain clones, with about 35% observed a single time. What was sequenced was Vdelta1+ gamma-delta thymocytes from the thymus. Subset here: FACS-sorted CD3+ TCRalphabeta- TCRVdelta1+ TCRVdelta2- thymocytes. The receptors derive from a boy younger than two who had congenital heart surgery.

This clone has only a few counts. The chain employs TRDV1 and TRDJ1; D might be TRDD2 (7 bases). The V and J ends lost 5 bases and 0 bases respectively, with 28 bases between them. The CDR3 is 20 residues long. The germline V gene encodes CDR1 TSWWSYY and CDR2 QGS. CDR3: CALGRFLRTGTPLYTDKLIF. The CDR3 nucleotides are TGTGCTCTTGGGAGGTTCCTACGTACTGGGACCCCCCTGTACACCGATAAACTCATCTTT.

This clone was counted a few times. The rearrangement links TRDV1 to TRDJ1; perhaps TRDD3 as D (6 bases). CDR3 size: 21 residues. The V end was cut by 2 bases, the J end by 2 bases, with 30 bases between. CDR1 TSWWSYY and CDR2 QGS come from the germline V gene. CDR3 loop: CALGETCKQTPRGLNTDKLIF. In nucleotides, the CDR3 is TGTGCTCTTGGGGAAACTTGTAAGCAGACCCCAAGGGGATTGAATACCGATAAACTCATCTTT.

This clone has more than one count but fewer than ten. The chain combines TRDV1 with TRDJ1; D may correspond to TRDD2 or TRDD3 (8 bases each). V was trimmed by 1 base and J by 2 bases, leaving 26 bases between them. Germline V gives CDR1 TSWWSYY, CDR2 QGS. The CDR3 is made up of 20 amino acids. The CDR3: CALGEPSYVLGVRKTDKLIF. The CDR3 nucleotides are TGTGCTCTTGGGGAACCTTCCTACGTACTGGGGGTGCGAAAGACCGATAAACTCATCTTT.

The rearrangement joins TRDV1 to TRDJ1; 13 bases align to TRDD3. This CDR3 is built from 21 residues. The J segment lost 8 bases and the V segment lost 0 bases, leaving 21 bases of the junction unmatched. The germline V gene has CDR1 TSWWSYY and CDR2 QGS. This CDR3 reads CALGELPANYWGIRLLIKLIF. CDR3 nucleotide sequence: TGTGCTCTTGGGGAACTCCCCGCCAATTACTGGGGGATACGCTTGTTGATAAAACTCATCTTT.

This clone appeared a single time. The chain combines TRDV1 with TRDJ1, with D possibly matching TRDD3 (5 bases). This CDR3 comprises 17 residues. The V gene's germline CDR1 is TSWWSYY and CDR2 QGS. The V and J ends lost 4 bases and 0 bases respectively, with 18 bases between them. DNA of the CDR3: TGTGCTCTTGGGGGGACTAGTGGGATCTCTTACACCGATAAACTCATCTTT. As protein: CALGGTSGISYTDKLIF.

V and J are TRDV1 and TRDJ1; D is possibly TRDD3 (5 bases). V lost 5 bases and J lost 4, with 23 bases in between. Germline V gene sequence: CDR1 TSWWSYY, CDR2 QGS. The CDR3 is 17 amino acids. CDR3 in amino acids: CALGKPREGCAYDKLIF. The CDR3 coding sequence is TGTGCTCTTGGGAAACCTCGGGAGGGATGCGCGTACGATAAACTCATCTTT.

Only a few counts were recorded for this clone. The genes are TRDV1 and TRDJ1; possibly TRDD3 for D (5 bases). Germline assignment: CDR1 TSWWSYY and CDR2 QGS. This CDR3 contains 21 residues. Trimming pared 1 base from V and 4 bases from J, leaving 31 bases between. Here the CDR3 reads CALGEPCPPTRILPPGDKLIF. The CDR3 DNA reads as TGTGCTCTTGGGGAACCTTGTCCCCCAACTCGGATATTGCCTCCGGGCGATAAACTCATCTTT.

This clone was counted between two and nine times. This chain links TRDV1 with TRDJ1; 8 nucleotides match TRDD3. There are 17 residues in the CDR3. Germline-derived CDR1 and CDR2 are TSWWSYY and QGS. The V and J ends lost 0 bases and 0 bases, in that order; junction bases with no gene match: 6. CDR3 residues: CALGELGDIGDTDKLIF. The CDR3 DNA reads TGTGCTCTTGGGGAACTGGGGGATATTGGGGACACCGATAAACTCATCTTT.

The chain links TRDV1 to TRDJ1, with 7 bases matching TRDD3. This CDR3 has 20 residues. V was clipped by 0 bases and J by 0 bases; unmatched bases: 16. Looked up from germline, CDR1 is TSWWSYY and CDR2 is QGS. CDR3 DNA: TGTGCTCTTGGGGAACTGTCCCTCCGGGTACTGGGGCATTACACCGATAAACTCATCTTT. Encoded protein: CALGELSLRVLGHYTDKLIF.

This clone was picked up many times. The same CDR3 arises from other DNA sequences in this sample as well. The gene calls are TRDV2 and TRDJ1; 13 bases are a match to TRDD3. The CDR3 has 18 amino acids. J was trimmed by 4 bases and V by 0 bases; bases with no gene match: 10. Looked up from germline, CDR1 is GEAIGNYY and CDR2 is EKD. The CDR3 loop reads CACDTGRTGGYAIDKLIF. CDR3 DNA sequence: TGTGCCTGTGACACCGGGCGTACTGGGGGATACGCCATCGATAAACTCATCTTT.

The V call is TRDV1, the J call TRDJ1, with D perhaps TRDD3 (5 bases). Trimming took off 0 bases at V and 0 bases at J, with 17 bases between the two ends. The CDR3 has 18 amino acids. Per the germline V gene, CDR1 is TSWWSYY and CDR2 is QGS. The CDR3 DNA reads TGTGCTCTTGGGGAACTTACCGGGGAGGAGGAGTACACCGATAAACTCATCTTT. As protein: CALGELTGEEEYTDKLIF.

The genes are TRDV1 and TRDJ1, with TRDD3 matching 13 bases. Germline V CDR1 and CDR2: TSWWSYY, QGS. V was clipped by 3 bases and J by 4 bases; unmatched bases: 23. The CDR3 sequence is 22 residues long. As DNA, the CDR3 is TGTGCTCTTGGGGATCTAATTACCTTTACTGGGGGATACGCTGGACGTGTCGATAAACTCATCTTT. Translated: CALGDLITFTGGYAGRVDKLIF.

This clone was found a few times. The V gene is TRDV1, the J gene TRDJ1, with TRDD3 identical over 10 bases. Unmatched junction bases numbered 11, after V lost 4 bases and J lost 0 bases. Germline assignment: CDR1 TSWWSYY and CDR2 QGS. The CDR3 consists of 18 residues. The CDR3 protein is CALGGQSTGGSYTDKLIF. CDR3 DNA: TGTGCTCTTGGGGGGCAGAGTACTGGGGGATCGTACACCGATAAACTCATCTTT.

The gene calls are TRDV1 and TRDJ1, with D perhaps TRDD2 (6 bases). V lost 3 bases and J 10 bases, leaving 48 bases between the germline ends. The CDR3 spans 24 residues. CDR1 TSWWSYY and CDR2 QGS come from the germline V gene. The CDR3 loop reads CALGDRTCPSQHLGWVSGPVILIF. In DNA form, the CDR3 reads TGTGCTCTTGGGGATCGCACGTGTCCTTCCCAGCACCTTGGCTGGGTTTCGGGGCCAGTGATACTCATCTTT.